This entry features one T cell receptor beta chain sequence. Antigen unknown. Some clones are missing from TCRdb's copy, which holds only in-frame ones; the method was immunoSEQ multiplex PCR. Here the sample spans roughly 310,000 clones, approximately 86% being singletons. With 4 bases removed from V and 5 bases from J, the gap between germline ends came to 11 bases. The CDR3 runs to 13 residues. CDR1 and CDR2 from the germline V gene are SGHNT and YENEEA. The record originates from a study of cytomegalovirus exposure and HLA in healthy donors. Overall study findings and caveats: That first-cohort TCR clusters tended to co-occur in the 130 or so validation repertoires was found in a later analysis. Rarity marked most TCR sequences, yet some public TCRs occurred in many donors. The listing of 150 to 200 TCR beta chains classed them as cytomegalovirus-associated.

The origin of this receptor is a man aged 25 to 40 in good health and CMV-seronegative. Sequenced: PBMCs. This chain connects TRBV11-3 to TRBJ2-5, with a possible D match to TRBD2 (6 bases). CDR3 loop: CASSYGGTETQYF. The CDR3 nucleotides are TGTGCCAGCAGCTATGGCGGGACTGAGACCCAGTACTTC.